This T cell receptor beta chain was sequenced during a study of T cells in Graves' hyperthyroidism and ophthalmopathy. RNA transcripts yielded amplified TCR beta CDR3 regions. Researchers ran a first-round RT-PCR on the TCR CDR3 using the HTBI primer set. Using its own MiXCR run on the multiplex PCR reads, TCRdb lists one record per CDR3 protein. The profile shows about 380,000 distinct CDR3 sequences, more than 11% of them singletons. Ten or more counts support this clonotype. This CDR3 has 13 amino acids. Germline V gene sequence: CDR1 DFQATT, CDR2 SNEGSKA (reference sequence). The V and J ends lost 2 bases and 1 base respectively, with 8 bases between them.

The chain links TRBV20-1 to TRBJ2-5, with D hard to call. This sequence originates from a woman aged 55-70 years with Graves' hyperthyroidism. The sequencing sample was made of blood. The CDR3 nucleotides read TGCAGTGCTAGAAAAGGGTCCCAAGAGACCCAGTACTTC. Translated: CSARKGSQETQYF.